The rows below give T cell receptor beta chains drawn from one sample of a study of cytomegalovirus exposure and HLA in healthy donors. Profiling relied on immunoSEQ multiplex PCR, and the TCRdb table lists in-frame clones only, not all of them. The sample data list about 33,000 clones. Sequenced material: PBMCs. The receptors come from a man between 35 and 55 years old in good health and CMV-seronegative. CDR3s leave out the opening cysteine and the closing phenylalanine or tryptophan.

>TRBV5-4|TRBJ2-7
ASSRDRGYYEQY
>TRBV5-1|TRBJ2-7
ASSLTGQGPAYEQY
>TRBV7-2|TRBJ1-1
ASRKQQGEATEAF
>TRBV9|TRBJ2-1
ASSVRESKYNEQF
>TRBV18|TRBJ1-1
ASSYGSNTEAF
>TRBV28|TRBJ2-5
ASSSTGSQETQY
>TRBV7-2|TRBJ1-5
ASSLASGAGDQPQH
>TRBV9|TRBJ2-7
ASSPNSGTAVYEQY
>TRBV4-1|TRBJ2-5
ASSQFDGQETQY
>TRBV4-3|TRBJ2-7
ASSQEMDRRYEQY
>TRBV4-1|TRBJ1-4
ASSFTGQFNEKLF
>TRBV4-2|TRBJ1-4
ASSSTESLEKLF
>TRBV4-1|TRBJ2-7
ASSRDSGGSSYEQY
>TRBV28|TRBJ2-5
ASSGGGETQY
>TRBV30|TRBJ2-2
AWSLLGASTGELF
>TRBV4-3|TRBJ2-3
ASSQEWAGGGTDTQY
>TRBV7-2|TRBJ2-7
ASSLVRLAVVA